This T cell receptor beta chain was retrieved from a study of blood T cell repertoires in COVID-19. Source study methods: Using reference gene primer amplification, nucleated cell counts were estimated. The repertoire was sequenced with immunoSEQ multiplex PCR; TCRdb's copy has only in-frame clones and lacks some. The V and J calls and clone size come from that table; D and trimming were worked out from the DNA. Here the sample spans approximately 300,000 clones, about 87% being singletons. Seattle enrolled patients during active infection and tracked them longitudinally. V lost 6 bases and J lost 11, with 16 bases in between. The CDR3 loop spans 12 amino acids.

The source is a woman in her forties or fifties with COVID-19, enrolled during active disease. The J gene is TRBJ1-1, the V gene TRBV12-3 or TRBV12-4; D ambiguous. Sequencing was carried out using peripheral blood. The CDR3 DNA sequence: TGTGCCAGCAGCCACCCGCCGACTTGGGCTTTCTTT. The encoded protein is CASSHPPTWAFF.